These T cell receptor beta chains were read from a single sample in a study of blood T cells in healthy people across ages. In TCRdb, the 5' RACE reads were re-called with MiXCR into one record per CDR3 protein. The profile shows around 1.5 million distinct CDR3 sequences, roughly 59% of them singletons. Sample: blood. These receptors came from a man aged 18 to 29 in good health. Each CDR3 is given with its conserved first and last residue. Each record gives: clone size, D gene, V gene, J gene, CDR3 DNA, CDR3 protein. A D gene is named only where the DNA matches it firmly. Some rows mark clone size as missing; the rest say once, few, many or name a class of expanded clone.

>few|-|TRBV9|TRBJ2-5
TGTGCCAGCAGCATAGCGCACGGCCTTGGACCAGAGACCCAGTACTTC
CASSIAHGLGPETQYF
>-|-|TRBV29-1|TRBJ2-1
TGCAGCGTGCCCGGGAGTGGGTACAATGAGCAGTTCTTC
CSVPGSGYNEQFF
>-|-|TRBV27|TRBJ2-3
TGTACCAGCAGTTTGGGGGGGGGCGTCGGCACAGATACGCAGTATTTT
CTSSLGGGVGTDTQYF
>few|TRBD2|TRBV7-2|TRBJ2-3
TGTGCCAGCAGCTTAGCGGGGGGGTCTAGCACAGATACGCAGTATTTT
CASSLAGGSSTDTQYF
>-|TRBD1|TRBV5-1|TRBJ2-2
TGCGCCAGCAGCTTCCGGGACAGCTACACCGGGGAGCTGTTTTTT
CASSFRDSYTGELFF
>-|TRBD2|TRBV27|TRBJ2-1
TGTGCCAGCAGTGTATTTGGCGGAGCGGGGGAGCAGTTCTTC
CASSVFGGAGEQFF
>once|TRBD2|TRBV7-2|TRBJ2-7
TGTGCCAGCAGCTTGTCGAGCGGGACTCCGGGCCACGAGCAGTACTTC
CASSLSSGTPGHEQYF
>few|-|TRBV7-9|TRBJ2-4
TGTGCCAGCAGCTCGGACAGAGCCAAAAACATTCAGTACTTC
CASSSDRAKNIQYF
>-|TRBD1|TRBV4-1|TRBJ1-2
TGCGCCAGCAGCCACACCGTTCCTATCGGGACAGCGTATGGCTACACCTTC
CASSHTVPIGTAYGYTF
>-|-|TRBV4-3|TRBJ2-1
TGCGCCAGCAGCCAAGATGCAGGGCCTATCTACAATGAGCAGTTCTTC
CASSQDAGPIYNEQFF
>few|-|TRBV29-1|TRBJ2-7
TGCAGCGTTGGGATGAGACAGGCCCTCAGGGTCGAGCAGTACTTC
CSVGMRQALRVEQYF
>-|TRBD2|TRBV5-5|TRBJ2-1
TGTGCCAGCAGCTCGAGTAGCGGGAGGACCTACAATGAGCAGTTCTTC
CASSSSSGRTYNEQFF
>once|TRBD2|TRBV12-3/TRBV12-4|TRBJ2-5
TGTGCCAGCCGCTTTGGGGCTAGCGGAGATCAAGAGACCCAGTACTTC
CASRFGASGDQETQYF
>-|TRBD1|TRBV11-2|TRBJ2-1
TGTGCCAGCAGCTTAGGAGACAGGGATGAGCCGTTCTTC
CASSLGDRDEPFF
>-|TRBD1|TRBV2|TRBJ2-6
TGTGCCAGCGACTGGACAGGGTTTATGGCCTCTGGGGCCAACGTTCTGACTTTC
CASDWTGFMASGANVLTF
>few|-|TRBV29-1|TRBJ2-7
TGCAGCGTTGATGGCGGGTCCTCCTACGAGCAGTACTTC
CSVDGGSSYEQYF
>few|-|TRBV6-4|TRBJ2-1
TGTGCCAGCAGTGACCGGCAGGGAGAGGATGAGCAGTTCTTC
CASSDRQGEDEQFF
>-|-|TRBV3-1|TRBJ2-1
TGTGCCAGCAGCCAAGTCTATCTACTGTTCTTC
CASSQVYLLFF
>-|TRBD2|TRBV4-2|TRBJ2-5
TGTGCCAGCAGCCAAACTAGCGGGGGGGCGATGGAGACCCAGTACTTC
CASSQTSGGAMETQYF
>few|TRBD1|TRBV10-3|TRBJ1-6
TGTGCCATCAGTGACGGGTGGGACAGAACAAATTCACCCCTCCACTTT
CAISDGWDRTNSPLHF
>-|-|TRBV15|TRBJ2-7
TGTGCCACCAGCAGAGATGTGAACAGGGTCTACGAGCAGTACTTC
CATSRDVNRVYEQYF
>-|-|TRBV7-9|TRBJ1-1
TGTGCCAGCAGCTCAGCTTTCGGGGGGTCCACTGAAGCTTTCTTT
CASSSAFGGSTEAFF
>-|-|TRBV18|TRBJ1-1
TGTGCCAGCTCACCACGGAACACGAGGGGAACTGAAGCTTTCTTT
CASSPRNTRGTEAFF
>-|TRBD2|TRBV28|TRBJ2-3
TGTGCCAGCAGCACCACTAGCGGGGGGGCAAGAGATACGCAGTATTTT
CASSTTSGGARDTQYF
>-|-|TRBV27|TRBJ2-7
TGTGCCAGCAGTCACCTCGGAGGCGATTACGAGCAGTACTTC
CASSHLGGDYEQYF
>-|-|TRBV9|TRBJ1-2
TGTGCCAGCAGCGTAGTAGAGACAGGCGGGAAATATGGCTACACCTTC
CASSVVETGGKYGYTF
>-|TRBD2|TRBV5-1|TRBJ2-1
TGCGCCAGCAGCTTAGGAGGGACTAACTCCTACAATGAGCAGTTCTTC
CASSLGGTNSYNEQFF
>-|TRBD2|TRBV20-1|TRBJ2-5
TGCAGTGCTAGACTAGCGGGGATCCGGACCCAGTACTTC
CSARLAGIRTQYF
>-|-|TRBV5-1|TRBJ2-7
TGCGCCAGCAGCGACGACGGATTAACAGCCTACGAGCAGTACTTC
CASSDDGLTAYEQYF
>few|TRBD2|TRBV11-2|TRBJ2-2
TGTGCCAGCAGCCAGGGACTAGCGGGGGACTACACCGGGGAGCTGTTTTTT
CASSQGLAGDYTGELFF
>-|TRBD2|TRBV20-1|TRBJ2-3
TGCAGTGCTGACCTAGCGGGGGGGCGATCAGATACGCAGTATTTT
CSADLAGGRSDTQYF
>-|-|TRBV20-1|TRBJ2-1
TGCAGTGCTAGGCCGGGGGTCTTCAATGAGCAGTTCTTC
CSARPGVFNEQFF
>-|-|TRBV10-3|TRBJ2-5
TGTGCCATCAGTGGGCGTCTCAATGAGCAGTACTTC
CAISGRLNEQYF
>few|-|TRBV9|TRBJ2-7
TGTGCCAGCAGCCTCGGAGGTAGCCGCGAGCAGTACTTC
CASSLGGSREQYF
>-|-|TRBV29-1|TRBJ1-1
TGCAGCGTTGCGGTGGGCCAGGGCCTTAACACTGAAGCTTTCTTT
CSVAVGQGLNTEAFF
>-|-|TRBV4-1|TRBJ1-1
TGCGCCAGCAGCCAAGATCGGTGGGTTGAAGCTTTCTTT
CASSQDRWVEAFF
>few|-|TRBV13|TRBJ2-7
TGTGCCAGCAGTTTCCCCAGCTCCTACGAGCAGTACTTC
CASSFPSSYEQYF
>-|TRBD2|TRBV20-1|TRBJ2-5
TGCAGTGCTAGCTCTAGCGGGGGGTCTCAAGAGACCCAGTACTTC
CSASSSGGSQETQYF
>-|-|TRBV2|TRBJ2-7
TGTGCCAGCAGGTTAGGACTCCTCTCCTACGAGCAGTACTTC
CASRLGLLSYEQYF
>-|-|TRBV4-2|TRBJ1-2
TGTGCCAGCACCCAAGACGGACCCCACTATGGCTACACCTTC
CASTQDGPHYGYTF
>-|-|TRBV7-2|TRBJ1-2
TGTGCCAGCAGCTTAGTTCAGGGAAACTATGGCTACACCTTC
CASSLVQGNYGYTF
>-|TRBD2|TRBV12-3/TRBV12-4|TRBJ2-1
TGTGCCAGCTCCGTTAGCGGGGTATACAATGAGCAGTTCTTC
CASSVSGVYNEQFF
>-|-|TRBV7-2|TRBJ1-2
TGTGCCAGCAGCCGTGGGGGGGGCGAGGACTATGGCTACACCTTC
CASSRGGGEDYGYTF
>once|TRBD1|TRBV4-3|TRBJ1-6
TGCGCCAGCAGCCAAGACGGGACAGATTATTCACCCCTCCACTTT
CASSQDGTDYSPLHF
>few|-|TRBV14|TRBJ2-1
TGTGCCAGCAGCCAAGTAGGTGTGGAGCAGTTCTTC
CASSQVGVEQFF
>-|TRBD2|TRBV12-5|TRBJ2-1
TGTGCTAGTGAGGGCGGGAGCTCCTACAATGAGCAGTTCTTC
CASEGGSSYNEQFF
>-|-|TRBV7-8|TRBJ2-7
TGTGCCAGCAGCTTAGTGGAGTGGGCCTACGAGCAGTACTTC
CASSLVEWAYEQYF
>-|TRBD2|TRBV25-1|TRBJ2-3
TGTGCCAGCAGTGTAGAGGCGGGGGGGTTGCAGTATTTT
CASSVEAGGLQYF
>few|-|TRBV5-1|TRBJ2-1
TGCGCCAGCAGAGTCAAGGCAGACTACAATGAGCAGTTCTTC
CASRVKADYNEQFF
>-|-|TRBV3-1|TRBJ2-7
TGTGCCAGCAGCCGGAATGGGGTTGCCTACGAGCAGTACTTC
CASSRNGVAYEQYF
>-|-|TRBV29-1|TRBJ1-1
TGCAGCGTCGGAGACCCGGGTACTGAAGCTTTCTTT
CSVGDPGTEAFF